The entry below describes one T cell receptor (beta chain). This entry comes from a study of cytomegalovirus exposure and HLA in healthy donors. It was with 60 Vbeta and 13 Jbeta primers that the PCR ran. Clones were read by immunoSEQ multiplex PCR, and TCRdb kept only the in-frame ones, dropping some. The sample includes tens of thousands of clones, over 75% of them seen just once. From germline, CDR1 is SGHRS and CDR2 YFSETQ. Trimming removed 8 bases from V and 0 bases from J, with 15 bases in between. The CDR3 runs 14 residues. This chain uses TRBV5-1 with TRBJ2-7; D not resolved. The sequence came from a male donor in good health and CMV-seropositive. Sample: PBMCs. CDR3 sequence reads: CASFLSPSSYEQYF. The CDR3 DNA sequence: TGCGCCAGTTTCCTAAGTCCGAGCTCCTACGAGCAGTACTTC.